These 3 T cell receptor beta chains were all obtained from the same sample, sequenced in a study of immune evolution from preneoplasia to lung adenocarcinoma. Here immunoSEQ multiplex PCR was the method, and the copy in TCRdb shows in-frame clones only, minus some. The profile shows around 4,100 clones, just over 85% of them singletons. The specimen sequenced was FFPE minimally invasive lung adenocarcinoma tissue. These receptors all stem from a person aged 65-85 years with lung adenocarcinoma.

The CDR3, as DNA: TGTGCCAGCAGCGCAATAACAGGTAATCAGCCCCAGCATTTT. It specifies CASSAITGNQPQHF. J is TRBJ1-5 and V is TRBV2, with D maybe TRBD1 (5 bases). Trimming shortened V by 6 bases and J by 4 bases, and 13 bases separated the two germline ends. In germline, CDR1 is SNHLY, CDR2 FYNNEI. This CDR3 has 14 amino acids.

J is TRBJ2-5 and V is TRBV10-3; the D gene is possibly TRBD1 (5 bases). Trimming pared 0 bases from V and 7 bases from J, leaving 12 bases between. This CDR3 has 14 amino acids. CDR1 ENHRY and CDR2 SYGVKD come from the germline V gene. The CDR3 DNA reads as TGTGCCATCAGTGAGTCAGGTTCAAGGGGGACCCAGTACTTC. It translates to CAISESGSRGTQYF.

The chain is built from TRBV28 and TRBJ1-2; D possibly corresponds to TRBD1 (5 bases). V dropped 3 bases and J dropped 0 bases, with 11 bases sitting between them. Germline V CDR1 and CDR2: MDHEN, SYDVKM. The CDR3 sequence is 15 residues long. In DNA form, the CDR3 reads TGTGCCAGCAGTTTGGGTAGGGGAGCTAACTATGGCTACACCTTC. Translation: CASSLGRGANYGYTF.